The 21 T cell receptor beta chains below come from one sample, sequenced in a study of OX40 agonist ivuxolimab in advanced cancers. Measured with immunoSEQ multiplex PCR; TCRdb has only the in-frame clones, and not every one. The sample has 55,000 to 70,000 clones; roughly 89% are singletons. Sequencing was performed on CD4+ or CD8+ T cells sorted from blood, taken in a trial of the OX40 agonist ivuxolimab. Receptor source: an adult with an advanced solid tumor such as melanoma, head and neck, liver or kidney cancer.

The rearrangement joins TRBV5-1 to TRBJ1-2; 8 nucleotides line up with TRBD1. Germline V gene data show CDR1 as SGHRS and CDR2 as YFSETQ. V was clipped by 4 bases and J by 4 bases; unmatched bases: 6. This CDR3 is 14 amino acids long. The chain's CDR3 is CASSRGQGSYGYTF. The CDR3 nucleotides are TGCGCCAGCAGCCGCGGACAGGGTAGCTATGGCTACACCTTC. Looking up the rest from reference TRBV5-1 and TRBJ1-2 gives the full variable domain: KAGVTQTPRYLIKTRGQQVTLSCSPISGHRSVSWYQQTPGQGLQFLFEYFSETQRNKGNFPGRFSGRQFSNSRSEMNVSTLELGDSALYLCASSRGQGSYGYTFGSGTRLTVV.

The CDR3 DNA sequence: TGTGCCAGCAGCTCTGTCATCAGGGACACCGGGGAGCTGTTTTTT. The encoded protein is CASSSVIRDTGELFF. The V and J genes are TRBV11-1 and TRBJ2-2; tentative D call: TRBD1 (5 bases). The CDR3 extends over 15 amino acids. Germline V gene data show CDR1 as SGHAT and CDR2 as FQDESV (reference sequence). V shed 4 bases and J shed 3 bases, with 12 bases lying between them.

The CDR3 reads CASSSTGLRDEKLFF. In nucleotides, the CDR3 is TGTGCCAGCTCAAGCACAGGCCTCAGGGATGAAAAACTGTTTTTT. The gene calls are TRBV18 and TRBJ1-4; D might be TRBD1 (5 bases). The V end lost 5 bases, the J end lost 6 bases, and 16 bases lay between the germline ends. This CDR3 has 15 amino acids. CDR1 is KGHSH, CDR2 LQKENI, per germline. Filled out from reference TRBV18 and TRBJ1-4, the complete variable domain reads NAGVMQNPRHLVRRRGQEARLRCSPMKGHSHVYWYRQLPEEGLKFMVYLQKENIIDESGMPKERFSAEFPKEGPSILRIQQVVRGDSAAYFCASSSTGLRDEKLFFGSGTQLSVL.

Here the CDR3 DNA reads TGTGCCAGCAGCCCCAGTTACGCTAATGAAAAACTGTTTTTT. The encoded protein is CASSPSYANEKLFF. The genes are TRBV7-9 and TRBJ1-4; unclear D gene. V shed 5 bases and J shed 3 bases, with 10 bases lying between them. Germline V CDR1 and CDR2: SEHNR, FQNEAQ (reference sequence). CDR3 length equals 14 residues.

DNA for the CDR3: TGCAGTGCTTCAAGCTCCTACGAGCAGTACTTC. Its translation is CSASSSYEQYF. The gene calls are TRBV20-1 and TRBJ2-7; D not certain. The CDR3 is 11 amino acids. V lost 5 bases, J lost 0 bases, and 5 bases lay in between. Germline V gene lookup returns CDR1 DFQATT and CDR2 SNEGSKA (reference sequence).

The V and J genes are TRBV6-5 and TRBJ1-3; D is undetermined. The CDR3 consists of 15 residues. V dropped 1 base and J dropped 1 base, with 8 bases sitting between them. The germline CDR1 and CDR2 sequences are MNHEY and SVGAGI. CDR3 sequence reads: CASSYLSGSGNTIYF. As DNA, the CDR3 is TGTGCCAGCAGTTACTTATCGGGTTCTGGAAACACCATATATTTT.

The chain couples TRBV10-3 to TRBJ2-2; D may be TRBD1 (7 bases). The CDR3 spans 15 residues. Trimming shortened V by 4 bases and J by 3 bases, and 12 bases separated the two germline ends. CDR1 ENHRY and CDR2 SYGVKD come from the germline V gene. CDR3 nucleotide sequence: TGTGCCATCAGTGCCAGGGGGGCCGACACCGGGGAGCTGTTTTTT. Translated, it gives CAISARGADTGELFF.

J is TRBJ2-5 and V is TRBV7-7; 8 bases match TRBD1. The CDR3 is made up of 15 amino acids. V dropped 4 bases and J dropped 5; count of bases not matched to a gene: 9. CDR1 SSHAT and CDR2 FNYEAQ come from the germline V gene (reference sequence). The CDR3 region has the DNA TGTGCCAGCAGCTCGGACAGGGCCAGGGGGGAGACCCAGTACTTC. Protein product: CASSSDRARGETQYF.

J is TRBJ1-1 and V is TRBV18; 10 positions match TRBD1. Trimming at V came to 4 bases and at J to 1 base, leaving 6 bases not matched to a gene. The CDR3 has 16 residues. Germline V gene data show CDR1 as KGHSH and CDR2 as LQKENI. The CDR3 is CASSRGTGVTNTEAFF. DNA of the CDR3: TGTGCCAGCTCACGCGGGACAGGGGTGACGAACACTGAAGCTTTCTTT.

The chain recombines TRBV18 with TRBJ1-2; TRBD1 agrees at 7 bases. Unmatched junction bases numbered 3, after V lost 0 bases and J lost 8 bases. The CDR3 totals 13 residues. CDR1 and CDR2 (germline): KGHSH, LQKENI. CDR3 in DNA: TGTGCCAGCTCACCACCCCACAGGGGCGGCTACACCTTC. Translating it yields CASSPPHRGGYTF. Using reference TRBV18 and TRBJ1-2 for the parts outside the CDR3, the full variable domain is NAGVMQNPRHLVRRRGQEARLRCSPMKGHSHVYWYRQLPEEGLKFMVYLQKENIIDESGMPKERFSAEFPKEGPSILRIQQVVRGDSAAYFCASSPPHRGGYTFGSGTRLTVV.

The V call is TRBV6-4, the J call TRBJ1-2; D is uncertain. The V end lost 2 bases, the J end lost 3 bases, and 7 bases lay between the germline ends. This CDR3 spans 13 amino acids. Per germline, CDR1 MRHNA and CDR2 SNTAGT. The CDR3 reads CASSDRPDYGYTF. The CDR3 DNA reads TGTGCCAGCAGTGACAGGCCGGACTATGGCTACACCTTC.

The chain carries TRBV5-1 and TRBJ1-4; D unresolved. Looked up from germline, CDR1 is SGHRS and CDR2 is YFSETQ. This CDR3 contains 14 residues. V was shortened by 0 bases and J by 9 bases, with 12 bases between the two germline ends. The CDR3 loop is CASSLVGTDKKLFF. The CDR3 bases are TGCGCCAGCAGCTTGGTAGGCACCGACAAAAAACTGTTTTTT.

The chain couples TRBV5-6 to TRBJ2-1; perhaps TRBD1 as D (6 bases). Trimming shortened V by 1 base and J by 7 bases, and 18 bases separated the two germline ends. Germline CDR1 reads SGHDT; CDR2 reads YYEEEE. The CDR3 sequence is 16 residues long. In DNA, the CDR3 is TGTGCCAGCAGCTTGCGGTTTCAGGGGAGAATGAATGAGCAGTTCTTC. Residues: CASSLRFQGRMNEQFF.

This sequence joins TRBV29-1 and TRBJ2-3; 9 bases map to TRBD1. Trimming at V came to 4 bases and at J to 7 bases, leaving 9 bases not matched to a gene. Germline V CDR1 and CDR2: SQVTM, ANQGSEA. CDR3 length: 14 residues. In DNA form, the CDR3 reads TGCAGCGTTGGGACAGGGGCCTACCGAAATACGCAGTATTTT. It codes for CSVGTGAYRNTQYF.

The V gene is TRBV25-1, the J gene TRBJ2-3; 8 bases are a match to TRBD1. V dropped 3 bases and J dropped 6; count of bases not matched to a gene: 11. Germline loops: CDR1 MGHDK, CDR2 SYGVNS. The CDR3 sequence is 16 residues long. CDR3 bases: TGTGCCAGCAGTGACCCCGGACAGGGTTTAGTTGATACGCAGTATTTT. It yields the protein CASSDPGQGLVDTQYF.

The chain combines TRBV9 with TRBJ1-2, with 9 bases fitting TRBD1. V gave up 4 bases and J gave up 2 bases; unmatched junction bases: 3. This CDR3 region has 14 residues. Germline CDR1 and CDR2: SGDLS and YYNGEE. The CDR3 DNA sequence: TGTGCCAGCAGCCCCGGACAGGGGAACTATGGCTACACCTTC. Protein sequence: CASSPGQGNYGYTF.

The V and J genes are TRBV19 and TRBJ1-4, with 7 bases that match TRBD1. The CDR3 loop spans 16 amino acids. The V gene end was trimmed by 4 bases and the J gene end by 1 base; junction bases not matched to a gene: 6. CDR1 LNHDA and CDR2 SQIVND come from the germline V gene (reference sequence). The CDR3: CASSRVQGRTNEKLFF. The CDR3 DNA is TGTGCCAGTAGTAGGGTACAGGGGAGAACTAATGAAAAACTGTTTTTT.

CDR3 sequence (DNA): TGTGCCAGCAGTGGCCACCCCCCCGGGCGGGGGGGGGTCCACGAGCAGTACTTC. Its protein is CASSGHPPGRGGVHEQYF. The J gene is TRBJ2-7, the V gene TRBV6-4, with 9 bases that match TRBD2. Germline CDR1 and CDR2: MRHNA and SNTAGT. V gave up 4 bases and J gave up 5 bases; unmatched junction bases: 18. The CDR3 has 18 amino acids.

The V gene is TRBV6-1, the J gene TRBJ1-1; no clear D gene. Trimming removed 2 bases from V and 0 bases from J, with 7 bases in between. This CDR3 is built from 14 residues. Germline V gene data show CDR1 as MNHNS and CDR2 as SASEGT. The CDR3 sequence: CASSEWPMNTEAFF. CDR3 nucleotide sequence: TGTGCCAGCAGTGAATGGCCGATGAACACTGAAGCTTTCTTT.

The J gene is TRBJ2-7, the V gene TRBV6-1; TRBD1 is a possible D gene (6 bases). The V end lost 6 bases, the J end lost 2 bases, and 17 bases lay between the germline ends. Germline values: CDR1 MNHNS, CDR2 SASEGT. The CDR3 is 15 amino acids. The CDR3 nucleotides read TGTGCCAGCAGCAAGCCGCCGGGACAAGCCTACGAGCAGTACTTC. Its translation: CASSKPPGQAYEQYF.

The J gene is TRBJ2-1, the V gene TRBV6-1; TRBD2 matches at 12 bases. The CDR3 runs to 15 residues. The J segment lost 3 bases and the V segment lost 7 bases, leaving 4 bases of the junction unmatched. CDR1 is MNHNS, CDR2 SASEGT, per germline. In DNA form, the CDR3 reads TGTGCCAGCATCCAACTAGCGGGGGGCTACAATGAGCAGTTCTTC. Protein sequence: CASIQLAGGYNEQFF.